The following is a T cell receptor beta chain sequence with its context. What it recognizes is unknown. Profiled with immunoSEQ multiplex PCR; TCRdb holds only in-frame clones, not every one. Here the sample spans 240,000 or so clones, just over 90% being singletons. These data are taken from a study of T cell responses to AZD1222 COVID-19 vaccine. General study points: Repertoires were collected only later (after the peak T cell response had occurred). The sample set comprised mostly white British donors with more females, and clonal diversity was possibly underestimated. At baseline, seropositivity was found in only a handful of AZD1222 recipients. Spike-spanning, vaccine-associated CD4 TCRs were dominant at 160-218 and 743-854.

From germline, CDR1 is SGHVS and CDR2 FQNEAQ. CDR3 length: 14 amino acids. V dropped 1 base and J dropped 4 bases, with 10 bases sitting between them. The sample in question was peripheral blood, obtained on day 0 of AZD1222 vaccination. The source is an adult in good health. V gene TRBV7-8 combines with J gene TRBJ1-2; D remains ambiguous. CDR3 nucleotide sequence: TGTGCCAGCAGCTTAGTCAACAGCTTCTATGGCTACACCTTC. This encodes CASSLVNSFYGYTF.